The clone carrying this T cell receptor beta chain was seen a handful of times. This specimen belongs to a study of blood T cell repertoires in COVID-19. Measured with immunoSEQ multiplex PCR; TCRdb has only the in-frame clones, and not every one. The data show roughly 26,000 clones, with roughly 70% seen just once and more than 7% held by the top ten. With V trimmed by 1 base and J by 9 bases, 5 bases remained unmatched. The CDR3 consists of 13 residues. Germline lookup yields CDR1 MGHRA and CDR2 YSYEKL. The rearrangement joins TRBV4-1 to TRBJ2-7; 8 positions agree with TRBD2. Sequenced input: peripheral blood. The clonotype comes from a man in his sixties with active or convalescent COVID-19. CDR3: CASSQVGGLGQYF. The CDR3 DNA is TGCGCCAGCAGCCAAGTTGGGGGACTAGGGCAGTACTTC.